Reported below is one T cell receptor beta chain. Antigen: not known. The record originates from a study of T cell responses to AZD1222 COVID-19 vaccine. Using immunoSEQ multiplex PCR, the repertoire was profiled, and TCRdb retains in-frame clones only, with some absent. The sample contains about 79,000 clones, just over 90% of which appear only once. Trimming left V 5 bases short and J 0 bases short, with 11 bases between. Germline loops: CDR1 MNHEY, CDR2 SMNVEV (reference sequence). There are 14 residues in the CDR3. Study-wide results and limits: At study baseline, merely five or six AZD1222 recipients were seropositive.

The chain recombines TRBV27 with TRBJ2-7; no definite D call. The source of this sequence is an adult in good health. The sample here was peripheral blood, taken on day 0 of MenACWY control vaccination. In DNA form, the CDR3 reads TGTGCCAGCAGTCTCAGTCCCCACTCCTACGAGCAGTACTTC. This gives the protein CASSLSPHSYEQYF.